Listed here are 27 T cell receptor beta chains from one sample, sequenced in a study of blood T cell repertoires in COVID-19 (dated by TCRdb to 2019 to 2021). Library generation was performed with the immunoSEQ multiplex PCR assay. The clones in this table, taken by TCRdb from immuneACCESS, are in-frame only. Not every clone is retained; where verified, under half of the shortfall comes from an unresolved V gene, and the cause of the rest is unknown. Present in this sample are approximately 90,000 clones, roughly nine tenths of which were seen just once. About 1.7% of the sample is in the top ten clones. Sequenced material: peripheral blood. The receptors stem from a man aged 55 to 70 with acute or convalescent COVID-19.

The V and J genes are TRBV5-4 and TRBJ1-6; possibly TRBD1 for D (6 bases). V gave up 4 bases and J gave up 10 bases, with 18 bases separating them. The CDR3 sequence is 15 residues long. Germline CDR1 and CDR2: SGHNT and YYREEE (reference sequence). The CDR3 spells CASSPGGREWSPLHF. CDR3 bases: TGTGCCAGCAGCCCGGGGGGCAGGGAGTGGTCACCCCTCCACTTT.

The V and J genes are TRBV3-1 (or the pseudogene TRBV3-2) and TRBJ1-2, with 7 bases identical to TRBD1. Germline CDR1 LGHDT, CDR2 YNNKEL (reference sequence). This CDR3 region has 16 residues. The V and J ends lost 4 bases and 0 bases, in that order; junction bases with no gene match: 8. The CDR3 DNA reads TGTGCCAGCAGCCCAGAGACAGGGTTCCCTAACTATGGCTACACCTTC. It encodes CASSPETGFPNYGYTF.

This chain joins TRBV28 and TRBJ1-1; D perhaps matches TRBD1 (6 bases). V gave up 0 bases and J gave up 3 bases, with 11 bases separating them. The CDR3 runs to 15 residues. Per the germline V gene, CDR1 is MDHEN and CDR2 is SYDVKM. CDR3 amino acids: CASSLWGAGDTEAFF. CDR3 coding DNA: TGTGCCAGCAGTTTATGGGGGGCGGGGGACACTGAAGCTTTCTTT.

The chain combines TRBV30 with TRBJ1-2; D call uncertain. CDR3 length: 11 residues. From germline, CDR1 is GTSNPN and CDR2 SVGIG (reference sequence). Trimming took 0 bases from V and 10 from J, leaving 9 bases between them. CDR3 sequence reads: CAWSVSRSYTF. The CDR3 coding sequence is TGTGCCTGGAGTGTATCCCGTTCCTACACCTTC.

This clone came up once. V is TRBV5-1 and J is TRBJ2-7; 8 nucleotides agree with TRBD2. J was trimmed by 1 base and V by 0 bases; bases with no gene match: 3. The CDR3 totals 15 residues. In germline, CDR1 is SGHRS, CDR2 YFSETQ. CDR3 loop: CASSLEVAGSYEQYF. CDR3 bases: TGCGCCAGCAGCTTGGAGGTAGCGGGGTCCTACGAGCAGTACTTC.

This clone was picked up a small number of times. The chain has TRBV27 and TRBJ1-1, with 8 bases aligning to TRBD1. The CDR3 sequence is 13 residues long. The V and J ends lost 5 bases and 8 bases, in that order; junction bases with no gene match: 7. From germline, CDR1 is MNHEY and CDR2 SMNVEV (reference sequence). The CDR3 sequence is CASSPGGELEAFF. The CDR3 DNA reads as TGTGCCAGCAGTCCAGGGGGCGAGCTAGAAGCTTTCTTT.

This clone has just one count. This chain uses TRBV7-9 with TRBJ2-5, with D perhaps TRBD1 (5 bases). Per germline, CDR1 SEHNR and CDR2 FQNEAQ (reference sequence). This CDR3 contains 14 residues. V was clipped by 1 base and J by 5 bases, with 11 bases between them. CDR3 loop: CASSLGAAGETQYF. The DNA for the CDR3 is TGTGCCAGCAGCTTAGGGGCGGCAGGGGAGACCCAGTACTTC.

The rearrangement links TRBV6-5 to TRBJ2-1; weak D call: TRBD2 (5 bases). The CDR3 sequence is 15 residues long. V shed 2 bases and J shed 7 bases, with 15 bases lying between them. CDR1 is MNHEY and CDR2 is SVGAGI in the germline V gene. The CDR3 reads CASSYRGVILNEQFF. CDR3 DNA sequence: TGTGCCAGCAGTTACCGGGGAGTCATATTGAATGAGCAGTTCTTC.

CDR3 protein: CASSYSGGVGNTIYF. For the CDR3, the DNA is TGTGCCAGCAGTTACTCGGGAGGGGTCGGAAACACCATATATTTT. This chain links TRBV6-5 with TRBJ1-3, with TRBD1 as a possible D gene (5 bases). The CDR3 length is 15 residues. Germline assignment: CDR1 MNHEY and CDR2 SVGAGI. Trimming removed 0 bases from V and 4 bases from J, with 10 bases in between.

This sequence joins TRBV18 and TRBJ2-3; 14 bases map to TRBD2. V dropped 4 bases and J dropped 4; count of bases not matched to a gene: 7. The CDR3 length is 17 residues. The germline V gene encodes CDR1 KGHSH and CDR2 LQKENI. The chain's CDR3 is CASSLRTSGGPADTQYF. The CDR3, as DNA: TGTGCCAGCTCACTTCGGACTAGCGGGGGGCCGGCAGATACGCAGTATTTT.

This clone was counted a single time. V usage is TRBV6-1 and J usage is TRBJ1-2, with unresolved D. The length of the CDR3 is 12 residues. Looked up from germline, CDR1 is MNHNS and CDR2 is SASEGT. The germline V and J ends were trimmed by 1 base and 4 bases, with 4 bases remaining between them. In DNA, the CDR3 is TGTGCCAGCAGTGAAGGTCTCTATGGCTACACCTTC. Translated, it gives CASSEGLYGYTF.

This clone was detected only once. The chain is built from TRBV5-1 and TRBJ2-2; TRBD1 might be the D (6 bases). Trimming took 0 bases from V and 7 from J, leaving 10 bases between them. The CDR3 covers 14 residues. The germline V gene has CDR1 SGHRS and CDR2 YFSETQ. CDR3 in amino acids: CASSLAQGVGELFF. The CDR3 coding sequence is TGCGCCAGCAGCTTGGCACAGGGCGTCGGGGAGCTGTTTTTT.

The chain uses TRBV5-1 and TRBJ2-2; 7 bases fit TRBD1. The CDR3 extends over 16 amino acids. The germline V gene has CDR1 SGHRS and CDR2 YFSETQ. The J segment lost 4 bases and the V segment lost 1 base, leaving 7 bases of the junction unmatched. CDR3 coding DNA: TGCGCCAGCAGCTTGAAGGCAGGGGGTGGCACCGGGGAGCTGTTTTTT. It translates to CASSLKAGGGTGELFF.

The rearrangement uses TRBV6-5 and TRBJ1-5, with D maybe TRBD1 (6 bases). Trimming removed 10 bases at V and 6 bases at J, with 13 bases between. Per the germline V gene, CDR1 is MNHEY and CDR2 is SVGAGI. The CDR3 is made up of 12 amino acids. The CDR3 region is CATSGDTQPQHF. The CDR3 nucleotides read TGTGCCACCTCAGGGGATACTCAGCCCCAGCATTTT.

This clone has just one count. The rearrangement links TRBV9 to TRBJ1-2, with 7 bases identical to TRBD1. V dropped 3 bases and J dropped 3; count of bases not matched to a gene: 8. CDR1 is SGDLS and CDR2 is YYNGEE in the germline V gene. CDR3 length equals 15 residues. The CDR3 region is CASSGTTGLDYGYTF. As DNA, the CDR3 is TGTGCCAGCAGCGGAACGACAGGGCTGGACTATGGCTACACCTTC.

The CDR3 region is CASSLQRGDTQYF. CDR3 DNA sequence: TGTGCCAGCAGTTTACAGAGAGGGGATACGCAGTATTTT. The chain links TRBV28 to TRBJ2-3; D is perhaps TRBD2 (5 bases). Germline V CDR1 and CDR2: MDHEN, SYDVKM. With 2 bases removed from V and 6 bases from J, the gap between germline ends came to 9 bases. CDR3 size: 13 residues.

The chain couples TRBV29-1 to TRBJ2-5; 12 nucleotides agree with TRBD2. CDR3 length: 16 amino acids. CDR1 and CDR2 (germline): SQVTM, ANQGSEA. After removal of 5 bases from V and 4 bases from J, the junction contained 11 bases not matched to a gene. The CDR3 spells CSVWTSGVQGGETQYF. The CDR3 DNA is TGCAGCGTTTGGACTAGCGGGGTTCAAGGTGGAGAGACCCAGTACTTC. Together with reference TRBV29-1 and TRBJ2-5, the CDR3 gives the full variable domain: SAVISQKPSRDICQRGTSLTIQCQVDSQVTMMFWYRQQPGQSLTLIATANQGSEATYESGFVIDKFPISRPNLTFSTLTVSNMSPEDSSIYLCSVWTSGVQGGETQYFGPGTRLLVL.

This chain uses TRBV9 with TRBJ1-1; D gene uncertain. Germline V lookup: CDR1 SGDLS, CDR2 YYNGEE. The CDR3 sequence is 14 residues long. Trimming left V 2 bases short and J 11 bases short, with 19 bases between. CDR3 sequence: CASSVSLDGGWAFF. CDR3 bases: TGTGCCAGCAGCGTGTCCTTGGACGGAGGTTGGGCTTTCTTT.

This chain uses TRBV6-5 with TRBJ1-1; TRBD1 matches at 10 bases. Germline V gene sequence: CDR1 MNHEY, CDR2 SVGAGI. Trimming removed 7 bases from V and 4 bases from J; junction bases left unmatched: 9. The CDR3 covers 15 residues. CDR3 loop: CASIDRGRLGTEAFF. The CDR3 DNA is TGTGCCAGCATAGACAGGGGGCGCTTGGGCACTGAAGCTTTCTTT.

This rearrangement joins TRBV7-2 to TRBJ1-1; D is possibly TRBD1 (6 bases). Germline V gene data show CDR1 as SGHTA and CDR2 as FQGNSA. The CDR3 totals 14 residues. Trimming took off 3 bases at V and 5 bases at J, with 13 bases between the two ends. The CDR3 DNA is TGTGCCAGCAGCTTCCAGACAGGCGGAACTGAAGCTTTCTTT. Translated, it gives CASSFQTGGTEAFF.

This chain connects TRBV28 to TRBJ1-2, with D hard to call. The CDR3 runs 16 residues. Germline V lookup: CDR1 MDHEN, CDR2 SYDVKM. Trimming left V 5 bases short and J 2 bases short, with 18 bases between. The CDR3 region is CASSLSGLRQNYGYTF. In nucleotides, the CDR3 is TGTGCCAGCAGTCTCAGCGGGTTAAGGCAAAACTATGGCTACACCTTC.

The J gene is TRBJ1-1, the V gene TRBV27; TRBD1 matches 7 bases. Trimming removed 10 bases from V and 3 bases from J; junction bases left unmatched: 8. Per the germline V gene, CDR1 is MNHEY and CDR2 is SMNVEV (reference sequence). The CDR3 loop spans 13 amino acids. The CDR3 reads CANLTGADTEAFF. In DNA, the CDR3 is TGTGCCAACCTAACAGGGGCCGACACTGAAGCTTTCTTT.

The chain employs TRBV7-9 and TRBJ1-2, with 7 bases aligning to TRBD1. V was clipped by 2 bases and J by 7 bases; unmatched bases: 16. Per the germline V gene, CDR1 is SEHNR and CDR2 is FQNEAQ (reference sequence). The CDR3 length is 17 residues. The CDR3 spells CASSLQGVATGDFGYTF. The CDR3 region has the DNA TGTGCCAGCAGCTTACAGGGGGTCGCCACAGGAGATTTTGGCTACACCTTC.

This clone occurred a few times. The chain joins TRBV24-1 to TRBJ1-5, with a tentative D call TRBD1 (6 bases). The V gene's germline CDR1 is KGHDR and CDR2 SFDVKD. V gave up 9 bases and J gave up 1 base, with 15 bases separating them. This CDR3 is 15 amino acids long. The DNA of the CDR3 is TGTGCCACCGTTAGGGGGAACCTAAGCAATCAGCCCCAGCATTTT. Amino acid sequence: CATVRGNLSNQPQHF.

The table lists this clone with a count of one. CDR3 residues: CAISAAGSGNQPQHF. The CDR3 coding sequence is TGTGCCATCAGTGCGGCAGGCTCTGGTAATCAGCCCCAGCATTTT. This chain joins TRBV10-3 and TRBJ1-5; no definite D call. From germline, CDR1 is ENHRY and CDR2 SYGVKD. This CDR3 has 15 amino acids. The ends were cut back, 4 bases at V and 4 bases at J, with 14 bases in the middle.

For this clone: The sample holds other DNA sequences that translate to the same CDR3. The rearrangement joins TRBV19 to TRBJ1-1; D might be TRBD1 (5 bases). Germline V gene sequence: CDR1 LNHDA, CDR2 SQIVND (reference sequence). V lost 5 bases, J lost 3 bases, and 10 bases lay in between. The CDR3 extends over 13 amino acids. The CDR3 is CASSLDRDTEAFF. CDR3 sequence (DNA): TGTGCCAGTAGTCTCGACAGAGACACTGAAGCTTTCTTT.

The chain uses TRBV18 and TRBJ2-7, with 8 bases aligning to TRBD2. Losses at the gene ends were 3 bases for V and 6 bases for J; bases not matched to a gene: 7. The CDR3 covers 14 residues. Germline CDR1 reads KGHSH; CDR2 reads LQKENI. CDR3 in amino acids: CASSPGGVRLEQYF. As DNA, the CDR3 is TGTGCCAGCTCACCCGGGGGGGTCCGACTCGAGCAGTACTTC.